This TCR beta chain came from a study of T cell repertoires in cytomegalovirus infection. Study-wide context: In the study, CMV epitopes included recently identified HLA-C-restricted and well-studied HLA-B-restricted ones. From public TCR beta signatures came an indication of both CMV infection and matching HLA type.

Details on this clonotype: Its antigen is not identified.

Study conclusions and caveats: Dominant in the ex vivo response were TCR beta clonotypes restricted by HLA-C and specific for CMV. Identification of carriers of CMV plus the relevant HLA was performed using cumulative public TCR beta family frequency.

TCRdb re-called the reads through MiXCR, storing one row per CDR3 protein. Of about 310,000 distinct CDR3 sequences listed, 20% to 30% are singletons. The CDR3 totals 15 residues. Germline lookup yields CDR1 SEHNR and CDR2 FQNEAQ (reference sequence). V lost 5 bases and J 4 bases, leaving 14 bases between the germline ends. The receptor comes from a human donor in good health (CMV status not recorded). Some clones in this sample may be carry-over from other donors' samples. This material consisted of cultured PBMCs, taken from culture after CMV antigen stimulation. The chain carries TRBV7-9 and TRBJ2-2; D is possibly TRBD2 (6 bases). This chain's CDR3 is CASSDLRTTTGELFF. The CDR3 DNA reads TGTGCCAGCAGCGACCTTAGGACTACCACCGGGGAGCTGTTTTTT.